This T cell receptor beta chain stems from a study of regulatory T cells in long-lasting Graves disease. Specified time point: newly diagnosed GD, antithyroid drugs for less than 3 months. Preparation of the TCR library used RNA extracted from PBMCs. Graves' disease diagnosis relied on American Thyroid Association guidelines. This clonotype was recorded at least ten times. Its antigen is still unknown. Sequencing libraries for TCR beta were prepared with iRepertoire HTBI primers and Arm-PCR of CDR3 regions. MiXCR, run by TCRdb on the multiplex PCR reads, gives a single entry per CDR3 protein. The data contain about 470,000 distinct CDR3 sequences, approximately 15% of them singletons. Overall study findings and caveats: Persistent Graves' patients possessed reduced TCR diversity relative to recently diagnosed ones.

Trimming pared 10 bases from V and 6 bases from J, leaving 18 bases between. The germline V gene has CDR1 ENHRY and CDR2 SYGVKD. The CDR3 is 14 amino acids. The sample was also reused in another study, on T cells in Graves' hyperthyroidism and ophthalmopathy. That report adds: A set of HTBI primers served as the primers for a first-round RT-PCR of the TCR CDR3. Blood held most thyroid clonotypes expanded above 0.001 frequency.

This chain connects TRBV10-3 to TRBJ2-2; perhaps TRBD2 as D (5 bases). The sample here was peripheral blood mononuclear cells (PBMCs), taken at new diagnosis, from a patient treated with antithyroid drugs. The sequence derives from a woman younger than 45 with Graves disease. The CDR3 is CATLMDSNAGELFF. The DNA of the CDR3 is TGTGCCACCCTAATGGACTCCAACGCCGGGGAGCTGTTTTTT.